This TCR beta chain was captured in a study of T cell changes during pregnancy in multiple sclerosis. The table came from immunoSEQ multiplex PCR; TCRdb's copy has only in-frame clones and leaves some out. The repertoire holds about 64,000 clones, with less than 95% as singletons. With 3 bases clipped from V and 6 bases from J, the junction kept 4 bases outside the gene matches. Germline V lookup: CDR1 KGHSH, CDR2 LQKENI. This CDR3 has 14 residues. The source of this sequence is a female donor in good health, enrolled as a control in a pregnancy study. This chain connects TRBV18 to TRBJ1-2; 10 nucleotides match TRBD1. This sample comprised peripheral blood, obtained in the third trimester of pregnancy. The CDR3 sequence: CASSPPTGGDGYTF. CDR3 DNA sequence: TGTGCCAGCTCACCCCCGACAGGGGGCGATGGCTACACCTTC.